The T cell receptor beta chain under discussion was sequenced for a study of blood T cell repertoires in COVID-19. Study at large: The samples span acute and convalescent COVID-19 from the United States, Italy and Spain. T cells, B-cell-depleted T cells, or PBMCs provided the cDNA or gDNA that served as material.

The CDR3 sequence is 14 residues long. The V and J ends lost 4 bases and 8 bases, in that order; junction bases with no gene match: 8. The germline V gene encodes CDR1 SGHDT and CDR2 YYEEEE. In the source study's methods: Reference gene primers were amplified, and this amplification served to estimate nucleated cell counts. Clones were read by immunoSEQ multiplex PCR, and TCRdb kept only the in-frame ones, dropping some. V and J calls and clone size come straight from that table; D and trimming were deduced from the DNA. The sample lists roughly 81,000 clones, around 90% occurring once. The TCR sequence derives from a man aged 35 to 55 with acute or convalescent COVID-19. The chain couples TRBV5-6 to TRBJ2-1; TRBD1 aligns across 8 bases. The specimen was peripheral blood. DNA of the CDR3: TGTGCCAGCAGCCCGACAGGGGATAAGCATGAGCAGTTCTTC. Its translation is CASSPTGDKHEQFF.